The 28 T cell receptor beta chains in this list originate from one sample, sequenced in a study of T cell responses to AZD1222 COVID-19 vaccine. Only in-frame clones appear in the TCRdb table, and some are missing; sequencing was by immunoSEQ multiplex PCR. The sample yields 20,000 to 30,000 clones, over 75% seen once. The sequences come from peripheral blood, collected 28 days after the second AZD1222 dose. These receptors came from an adult who received the AZD1222 COVID-19 vaccine.

The rearrangement links TRBV19 to TRBJ1-6, with 7 bases that match TRBD1. CDR3 length equals 14 residues. Unmatched junction bases numbered 4, after V lost 4 bases and J lost 7 bases. Germline V gives CDR1 LNHDA, CDR2 SQIVND (reference sequence). This CDR3 reads CASSTRGINSPLHF. CDR3 DNA sequence: TGTGCCAGTAGTACCAGGGGGATAAATTCACCCCTCCACTTT.

This chain joins TRBV28 and TRBJ1-5; the D gene is possibly TRBD1 (6 bases). Deletions cut 4 bases from V and 2 bases from J, with 12 bases between. This CDR3 has 15 residues. Germline V CDR1 and CDR2: MDHEN, SYDVKM. The CDR3 nucleotides read TGTGCCAGCAGTTCACAGGGAGGGGGCAATCAGCCCCAGCATTTT. Protein sequence: CASSSQGGGNQPQHF.

The chain combines TRBV19 with TRBJ2-4; 9 bases fit TRBD1. This CDR3 is 11 amino acids long. The germline V gene has CDR1 LNHDA and CDR2 SQIVND (reference sequence). With V trimmed by 9 bases and J by 7 bases, 1 base remained unmatched. In DNA, the CDR3 is TGTGCCAGCGGGACAGGGAACATTCAGTACTTC. Its translation is CASGTGNIQYF. The variable domain in full, completed from reference TRBV19 and TRBJ2-4, reads DGGITQSPKYLFRKEGQNVTLSCEQNLNHDAMYWYRQDPGQGLRLIYYSQIVNDFQKGDIAEGYSVSREKKESFPLTVTSAQKNPTAFYLCASGTGNIQYFGAGTRLSVL.

The rearrangement uses TRBV11-2 and TRBJ2-7; no clear D gene. The CDR3 consists of 15 residues. Germline values: CDR1 SGHAT, CDR2 FQNNGV. Between the trimmed V and J ends, which lost 1 base and 3 bases, there was a span of 13 bases. As DNA, the CDR3 is TGTGCCAGCAGCTTAGTTGCACCGCCTTTCTACGAGCAGTACTTC. Protein: CASSLVAPPFYEQYF. The full variable domain, completed using reference TRBV11-2 and TRBJ2-7, is EAGVAQSPRYKIIEKRQSVAFWCNPISGHATLYWYQQILGQGPKLLIQFQNNGVVDDSQLPKDRFSAERLKGVDSTLKIQPAKLEDSAVYLCASSLVAPPFYEQYFGPGTRLTVT.

The V gene is TRBV7-7, the J gene TRBJ2-2; 9 bases line up with TRBD1. Germline CDR1 reads SSHAT; CDR2 reads FNYEAQ (reference sequence). The CDR3 is 14 residues long. Unmatched junction bases numbered 3, after V lost 5 bases and J lost 5 bases. The CDR3 DNA is TGTGCCAGCAGCCTGGACAGGGGAACCGGGGAGCTGTTTTTT. Protein: CASSLDRGTGELFF.

V gene TRBV9 combines with J gene TRBJ1-2; a possible D gene is TRBD1 (6 bases). Germline V CDR1 and CDR2: SGDLS, YYNGEE. The CDR3 runs to 18 residues. V dropped 0 bases and J dropped 2 bases, with 20 bases sitting between them. The DNA for the CDR3 is TGTGCCAGCAGCGTAGGAGGGATCAGGGGCAGGGGCAACTATGGCTACACCTTC. This encodes CASSVGGIRGRGNYGYTF.

The chain employs TRBV9 and TRBJ2-6; D is uncertain. The V end was cut by 0 bases, the J end by 0 bases, with 13 bases between. The CDR3 covers 18 residues. Per germline, CDR1 SGDLS and CDR2 YYNGEE. CDR3 DNA sequence: TGTGCCAGCAGCGTAGCACGGCAGCCCCTCTCTGGGGCCAACGTCCTGACTTTC. The encoded protein is CASSVARQPLSGANVLTF.

The V gene is TRBV3-1 (or the pseudogene TRBV3-2), the J gene TRBJ1-1; D uncertain. Trimming cost V 5 bases and J 5 bases, with 9 bases left between them. The CDR3 is 12 residues long. CDR1 and CDR2 from the germline V gene are LGHDT and YNNKEL (reference sequence). The CDR3 spells CASSYSGTEAFF. The CDR3 DNA sequence: TGTGCCAGCAGCTACAGCGGTACTGAAGCTTTCTTT.

The chain is built from TRBV13 and TRBJ1-1, with 10 positions matching TRBD1. V was clipped by 6 bases and J by 0 bases; unmatched bases: 13. The CDR3 consists of 18 residues. CDR1 and CDR2 from the germline V gene are PRHDT and FYEKMQ (reference sequence). The CDR3 protein is CASRRRTGTGEMNTEAFF. DNA for the CDR3: TGTGCCAGCAGGAGAAGGACCGGGACAGGGGAGATGAACACTGAAGCTTTCTTT.

V and J are TRBV6-1 and TRBJ2-2, with D tentatively TRBD1 or TRBD2 (6 bases each). V was cut by 4 bases and J by 0 bases, with 12 bases left in between. Per germline, CDR1 MNHNS and CDR2 SASEGT. The CDR3 runs 16 residues. The CDR3 bases are TGTGCCAGCAGTGCCTGGAGGGGGGCGAACACCGGGGAGCTGTTTTTT. The encoded protein is CASSAWRGANTGELFF.

The chain couples TRBV2 to TRBJ1-4, with TRBD1 matching 10 bases. The trim removed 6 bases at V and 8 bases at J, leaving 3 bases unmatched. Germline values: CDR1 SNHLY, CDR2 FYNNEI. The CDR3 is 13 residues long. Here the CDR3 reads CASRTGGSEKLFF. CDR3 nucleotides: TGTGCCAGCAGGACAGGGGGCTCGGAAAAACTGTTTTTT.

This chain connects TRBV14 to TRBJ2-7; D is unclear. The CDR3 has 12 residues. Trimming took 1 base from V and 4 from J, leaving 5 bases between them. Germline V lookup: CDR1 SGHDN, CDR2 FVKESK. CDR3 in DNA: TGTGCCAGCAGCCAAGTCAAATACGAGCAGTACTTC. It specifies CASSQVKYEQYF. Together with reference TRBV14 and TRBJ2-7, the CDR3 gives the full variable domain: EAGVTQFPSHSVIEKGQTVTLRCDPISGHDNLYWYRRVMGKEIKFLLHFVKESKQDESGMPNNRFLAERTGGTYSTLKVQPAELEDSGVYFCASSQVKYEQYFGPGTRLTVT.

This rearrangement joins TRBV10-1 to TRBJ1-3; D ambiguous. Trimming left V 1 base short and J 2 bases short, with 6 bases between. This CDR3 has 14 amino acids. Looked up from germline, CDR1 is WNHNN and CDR2 is SYGVQD (reference sequence). CDR3 bases: TGCGCCAGCAGTGAGTTCGGGGCTGGAAACACCATATATTTT. Translation gives CASSEFGAGNTIYF.

V and J are TRBV7-8 and TRBJ2-3, with D perhaps being TRBD1 or TRBD2 (6 bases each). Germline loops: CDR1 SGHVS, CDR2 FQNEAQ. The CDR3 covers 17 residues. V shed 3 bases and J shed 2 bases, with 18 bases lying between them. The CDR3 DNA follows: TGTGCCAGCAGCTTGGGGGGCCTATTCCCCCCCACAGATACGCAGTATTTT. This encodes CASSLGGLFPPTDTQYF.

The rearrangement joins TRBV2 to TRBJ1-2, with D possibly matching TRBD1 (6 bases). Trimming stripped 6 bases from V and 3 bases from J, with 14 bases between. CDR1 SNHLY and CDR2 FYNNEI come from the germline V gene. The CDR3 sequence is 14 residues long. The CDR3 DNA is TGTGCCAGCAGAAGGCGGGAGGGGGACTATGGCTACACCTTC. The encoded protein is CASRRREGDYGYTF.

The chain combines TRBV29-1 with TRBJ1-1; TRBD1 matches at 7 bases. The trim removed 6 bases at V and 0 bases at J, leaving 4 bases unmatched. CDR1 and CDR2 (germline): SQVTM, ANQGSEA. The CDR3 sequence is 13 residues long. The CDR3 DNA reads as TGCAGCGTGCCCACAGGGGTGAACACTGAAGCTTTCTTT. It yields the protein CSVPTGVNTEAFF.

The chain is built from TRBV2 and TRBJ2-7; a possible D gene is TRBD2 (6 bases). Per the germline V gene, CDR1 is SNHLY and CDR2 is FYNNEI. V was cut by 2 bases and J by 6 bases, with 14 bases left in between. The CDR3 is 14 residues long. CDR3 nucleotide sequence: TGTGCCAGCAGTGAACTGGCCGGGGGTACCGAGCAGTACTTC. Its translation is CASSELAGGTEQYF. The complete variable domain, with remaining parts taken from reference TRBV2 and TRBJ2-7, reads EPEVTQTPSHQVTQMGQEVILRCVPISNHLYFYWYRQILGQKVEFLVSFYNNEISEKSEIFDDQFSVERPDGSNFTLKIRSTKLEDSAMYFCASSELAGGTEQYFGPGTRLTVT.

The V gene is TRBV7-9, the J gene TRBJ1-1; D is possibly TRBD1 (6 bases). This CDR3 is 14 amino acids long. The V and J ends lost 2 bases and 4 bases respectively, with 11 bases between them. Germline assignment: CDR1 SEHNR and CDR2 FQNEAQ (reference sequence). CDR3 nucleotide sequence: TGTGCCAGCAGCTTACCAACAGGGCTCACTGAAGCTTTCTTT. Translating it yields CASSLPTGLTEAFF.

The J gene is TRBJ2-1, the V gene TRBV7-8; no clear D. With 3 bases removed from V and 3 bases from J, the gap between germline ends came to 6 bases. Per the germline V gene, CDR1 is SGHVS and CDR2 is FQNEAQ. The CDR3 is made up of 13 amino acids. The CDR3 reads CASSFSHYNEQFF. The CDR3 coding sequence is TGTGCCAGCAGCTTCTCCCACTACAATGAGCAGTTCTTC.

This clone showed up just once. CDR3: CASSRQGAGAFF. The DNA for the CDR3 is TGTGCCAGCAGTAGACAGGGAGCGGGAGCTTTCTTT. V and J are TRBV6-5 and TRBJ1-1; 7 bases agree with TRBD1. After removal of 5 bases from V and 10 bases from J, the junction contained 7 bases not matched to a gene. The CDR3 has 12 residues. Germline CDR1 and CDR2: MNHEY and SVGAGI.

The count of this clone is one. This rearrangement joins TRBV28 to TRBJ1-2, with no clear D. Germline V gene data show CDR1 as MDHEN and CDR2 as SYDVKM. CDR3 length: 13 residues. V was trimmed by 3 bases and J by 4 bases, leaving 9 bases between them. CDR3 in amino acids: CASSLAIPYGYTF. DNA for the CDR3: TGTGCCAGCAGTTTGGCAATTCCCTATGGCTACACCTTC.

The CDR3 protein is CASSLPGAKGYTF. CDR3 bases: TGTGCCAGCAGCTTACCAGGGGCAAAGGGCTACACCTTC. The chain joins TRBV7-2 to TRBJ1-2; D perhaps matches TRBD1 (6 bases). Germline CDR1 is SGHTA and CDR2 is FQGNSA. Trimming took 2 bases from V and 8 from J, leaving 12 bases between them. This CDR3 contains 13 residues.

J is TRBJ1-5 and V is TRBV18; perhaps TRBD1 as D (5 bases). The CDR3 extends over 14 amino acids. Looked up from germline, CDR1 is KGHSH and CDR2 is LQKENI. With 3 bases removed from V and 6 bases from J, the gap between germline ends came to 12 bases. The CDR3 region is CASSPRDGPQPQHF. The CDR3 region has the DNA TGTGCCAGCTCACCTCGGGACGGGCCTCAGCCCCAGCATTTT.

This chain links TRBV14 with TRBJ2-4; D may correspond to TRBD1 or TRBD2 (5 bases each). This CDR3 spans 15 amino acids. Germline V lookup: CDR1 SGHDN, CDR2 FVKESK. The V end lost 4 bases, the J end lost 3 bases, and 13 bases lay between the germline ends. The CDR3 reads CASSPGGTVKNIQYF. CDR3 sequence (DNA): TGTGCCAGCAGCCCGGGTGGGACCGTCAAAAACATTCAGTACTTC.

This chain links TRBV7-9 with TRBJ1-2; no clear D. V was trimmed by 2 bases and J by 0 bases, leaving 7 bases between them. The germline V gene has CDR1 SEHNR and CDR2 FQNEAQ (reference sequence). The CDR3 covers 14 residues. The CDR3 DNA sequence: TGTGCCAGCAGCTTACAGGAAGCTAACTATGGCTACACCTTC. This gives the protein CASSLQEANYGYTF.

This chain uses TRBV5-1 with TRBJ2-7; D may be TRBD2 (5 bases). CDR1 SGHRS and CDR2 YFSETQ come from the germline V gene. This CDR3 is built from 13 residues. V was pared by 3 bases and J by 4 bases, with 11 bases between. This CDR3 is CASSSTTGYEQYF. The DNA for the CDR3 is TGCGCCAGCAGCTCGACGACGGGGTACGAGCAGTACTTC.

The CDR3 loop reads CASSLAGWGAKLFF. CDR3 bases: TGTGCCAGCAGCTTGGCAGGGTGGGGCGCAAAACTGTTTTTT. The chain employs TRBV5-4 and TRBJ1-4, with D perhaps matching TRBD1 (5 bases). Germline CDR1 is SGHNT and CDR2 is YYREEE (reference sequence). This CDR3 is 14 amino acids long. Trimming cost V 0 bases and J 10 bases, with 13 bases left between them. Filled out from reference TRBV5-4 and TRBJ1-4, the complete variable domain reads ETGVTQSPTHLIKTRGQQVTLRCSSQSGHNTVSWYQQALGQGPQFIFQYYREEENGRGNFPPRFSGLQFPNYSSELNVNALELDDSALYLCASSLAGWGAKLFFGSGTQLSVL.

The chain employs TRBV7-9 and TRBJ2-2, with D perhaps assigned TRBD1 or TRBD2 (5 bases each). This CDR3 region has 15 residues. V lost 5 bases and J lost 7, with 17 bases in between. Germline V gene lookup returns CDR1 SEHNR and CDR2 FQNEAQ (reference sequence). In DNA form, the CDR3 reads TGTGCCAGCAGCCCACTAGGGACCTTTGGCGGGGAGCTGTTTTTT. Translation gives CASSPLGTFGGELFF. Using reference TRBV7-9 and TRBJ2-2 for the parts outside the CDR3, the full variable domain is DTGVSQNPRHKITKRGQNVTFRCDPISEHNRLYWYRQTLGQGPEFLTYFQNEAQLEKSRLLSDRFSAERPKGSFSTLEIQRTEQGDSAMYLCASSPLGTFGGELFFGEGSRLTVL.